The present T cell receptor beta chain was sequenced within a study of T cell responses to AZD1222 COVID-19 vaccine. Trimming left V 4 bases short and J 0 bases short, with 16 bases between. Germline V CDR1 and CDR2: SGHDN, FVKESK. This CDR3 is built from 16 residues. Sequencing used immunoSEQ multiplex PCR; TCRdb keeps in-frame clones, though not all of them. This table holds about 140,000 clones, roughly 90% found once. The specimen was peripheral blood, collected on day 0 of AZD1222 vaccination. The TCR sequence derives from an adult in good health. J is TRBJ2-7 and V is TRBV14, with D perhaps matching TRBD1 (6 bases). CDR3 residues: CASSPSRGTTSYEQYF. The CDR3 DNA sequence: TGTGCCAGCAGCCCCTCCAGGGGTACTACCTCCTACGAGCAGTACTTC.